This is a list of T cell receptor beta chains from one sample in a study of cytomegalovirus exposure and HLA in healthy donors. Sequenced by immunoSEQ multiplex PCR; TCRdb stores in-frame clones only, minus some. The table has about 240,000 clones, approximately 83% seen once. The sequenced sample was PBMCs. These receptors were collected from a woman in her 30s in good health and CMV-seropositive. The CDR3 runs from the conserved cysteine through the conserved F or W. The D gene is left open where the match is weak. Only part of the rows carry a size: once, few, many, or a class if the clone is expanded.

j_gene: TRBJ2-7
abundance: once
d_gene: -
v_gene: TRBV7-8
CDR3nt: TGTGCCAGCAGCTTCCGTACAGGGCTTGACTACGAGCAGTACTTC
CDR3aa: CASSFRTGLDYEQYF

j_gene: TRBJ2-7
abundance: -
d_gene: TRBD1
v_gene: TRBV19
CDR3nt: TGTGCCAGTTCCGGGACAGGGGTCTCCTACGAGCAGTACTTC
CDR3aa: CASSGTGVSYEQYF

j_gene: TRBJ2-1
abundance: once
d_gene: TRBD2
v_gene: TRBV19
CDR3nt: TGTGCCAGTAGCCCGGGACTAGCGGGAGTCCGCTCCTACAATGAGCAGTTCTTC
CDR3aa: CASSPGLAGVRSYNEQFF

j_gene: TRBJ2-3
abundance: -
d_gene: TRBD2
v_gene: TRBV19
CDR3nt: TGTGCCAGTAGTATAGATCTAGAGGCAGGGCCCGGACTAGCGGTTACAGATACGCAGTATTTT
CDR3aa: CASSIDLEAGPGLAVTDTQYF

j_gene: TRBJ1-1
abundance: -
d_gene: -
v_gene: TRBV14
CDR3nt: TGTGCCAGCAGCCAAGGCCCAGGGGCCGTGAACACTGAAGCTTTCTTT
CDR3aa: CASSQGPGAVNTEAFF

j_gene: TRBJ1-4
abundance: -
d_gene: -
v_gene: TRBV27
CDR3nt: TGTGCCAGCAGTATCACTTGGAATGAAAAACTGTTTTTT
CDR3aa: CASSITWNEKLFF

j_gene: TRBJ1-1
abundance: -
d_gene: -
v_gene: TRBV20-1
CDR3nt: TGCAGTGCTCACCAGGGAACTGAAGCTTTCTTT
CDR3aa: CSAHQGTEAFF

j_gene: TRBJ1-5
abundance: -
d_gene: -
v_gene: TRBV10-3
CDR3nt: TGTGCCATCAGTGGAGGGAATCAGCCCCAGCATTTT
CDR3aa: CAISGGNQPQHF

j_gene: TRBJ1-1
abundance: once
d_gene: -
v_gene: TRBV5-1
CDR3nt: TGCGCCAGCAGCTTGTCAAGGACAGCGAACACTGAAGCTTTCTTT
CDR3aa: CASSLSRTANTEAFF

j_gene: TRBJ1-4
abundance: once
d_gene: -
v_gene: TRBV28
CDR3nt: TGTGCCAGCAGTTTCTCGTCAGGGCATCAGGAAAAACTGTTTTTT
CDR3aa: CASSFSSGHQEKLFF

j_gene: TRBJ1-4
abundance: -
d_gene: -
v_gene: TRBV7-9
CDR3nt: TGTGCCAGCAGCGTCCGGGTAACTAATGAAAAACTGTTTTTT
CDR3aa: CASSVRVTNEKLFF

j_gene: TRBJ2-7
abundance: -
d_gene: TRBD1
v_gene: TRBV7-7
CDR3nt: TGTGCTAGCAGCTTAGGGACAGGGGCGACCTACGAGCAGTACTTC
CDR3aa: CASSLGTGATYEQYF

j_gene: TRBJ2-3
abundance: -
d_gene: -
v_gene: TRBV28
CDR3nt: TGTGCCAGCAGTCCCTGGGACTCCCGCGGAGATACGCAGTATTTT
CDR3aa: CASSPWDSRGDTQYF

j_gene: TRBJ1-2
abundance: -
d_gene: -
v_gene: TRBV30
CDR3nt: TGTGCCTGGAGTGTGGCAGGCGTCAACTATGGCTACACCTTC
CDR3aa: CAWSVAGVNYGYTF

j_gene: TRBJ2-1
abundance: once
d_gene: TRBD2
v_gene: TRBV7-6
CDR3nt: TGTGCCAGCAGCACTAGCGGGATCTACAATGAGCAGTTCTTC
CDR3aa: CASSTSGIYNEQFF

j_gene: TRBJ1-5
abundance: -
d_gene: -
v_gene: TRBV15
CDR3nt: TGTGCCACCCAACCGGGAGGAAATCAGCCCCAGCATTTT
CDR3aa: CATQPGGNQPQHF

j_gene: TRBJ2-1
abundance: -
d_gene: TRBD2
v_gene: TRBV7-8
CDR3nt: TGTGCCAGCAGCTCTAGCCGGACTGGCGGGAGGTACAATGAGCAGTTCTTC
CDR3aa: CASSSSRTGGRYNEQFF

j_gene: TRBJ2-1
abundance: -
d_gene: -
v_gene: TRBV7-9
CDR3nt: TGTGCCAGCAGCCTAGTCGGTGAGCAGTTCTTC
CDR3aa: CASSLVGEQFF

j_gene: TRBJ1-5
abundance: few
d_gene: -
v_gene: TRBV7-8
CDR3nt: TGTGCCAGCAGCGGAGGAGGACGGAGCAATCAGCCCCAGCATTTT
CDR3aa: CASSGGGRSNQPQHF

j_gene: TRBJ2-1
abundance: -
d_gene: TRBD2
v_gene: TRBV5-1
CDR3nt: TGCGCCAGCAGCTTGGGACTAGCTGACTACAATGAGCAGTTCTTC
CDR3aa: CASSLGLADYNEQFF